This record looks at one T cell receptor (beta chain) sequence and its context. What antigen it recognizes has not been identified. Base qualities are not provided; no much larger clone lies one nucleotide away. The record originates from a study of CD8+CD57+ T cells in acquired aplastic anemia (dated by TCRdb to between 2017 and 2018). Broadly, across the study: A mean of around 3.2 ug of DNA, ranging from about 0.2 to 27.4 ug, was extracted from sorted CD4+ and CD8+ cells. CD8+CD57+ expansion was defined as a frequency above the mean frequency observed in healthy subjects. Study-wide findings and limitations: Roughly 30 CD8+ CDR3 sequences were shared between patients and controls but appeared highly expressed in patients and within their immunodominant clones. CD8+ Simpson's diversity did not differ significantly between patients and healthy controls (P=0.060).

Expansion of CD8+CD57+ cells had been shown by flow cytometry in the patients chosen for sequencing. Severe acquired aplastic anemia was diagnosed in all patients according to International Study of Aplastic Anemia and Agranulocytosis and Camitta criteria. No therapy had been received by the patients at the time of blood sampling. The study deep-sequenced TCR repertoires of sorted CD4+ and CD8+ blood T cells from severe aplastic anemia patients and healthy subjects. Patients were enrolled in the USA under clinicaltrials.gov protocols 00001620, 01623167, 00001397, 00071045, 00081523 and 00961064. Ficoll-Paque density gradient centrifugation was used to isolate peripheral blood mononuclear cells. Before DNA extraction, CD4+ and CD8+ T cells were sorted by FACS or by magnetic beads. TCR beta VDJ combination and CDR3 sequence profiling used genomic DNA as the template. An Illumina HiSeq 2000 was the platform used for TCR repertoire sequencing. The published analysis was carried out like this. Repertoires were assessed using TRBV/TRBJ rearrangement plots, CDR3 size and DJ length profiles, and Simpson's diversity index. The most abundant DNA sequence in the deep sequencing data was defined as the immunodominant clone. CDR3 amino acid sequences were checked for sharing between subjects and were compared against published repertoires and the VDJdb database. Using fastp at Q25 and MiXCR, TCRdb reprocessed the public reads and kept productive beta chains. A single entry per CDR3 protein holds the most common genes and DNA from its merged rows. The V and J calls and clone size are TCRdb's, not the authors'. Here the sample has 260,000 or so distinct CDR3 sequences; around 45% occur a single time. About 8.3% of the sample is taken by the ten largest.

The CDR3 runs 14 amino acids, cysteine and phenylalanine included. Only CDR3 DNA is held: 42 bases, read in frame from base 1. The germline V gene encodes CDR1 SGHDT and CDR2 YYEEEE. Relative to germline, V is missing 4 bases and J is missing 6 bases, with 7 bases of the junction outside any gene match. The receptor was derived from a human donor with aplastic anemia. The sample comprised sorted CD4+, CD8+, or CD8+CD57+ T cells (not recorded which) from PBMCs. The rearrangement joined TRBV5-6 to TRBJ2-7; 10 bases in the middle match TRBD1. This receptor carries the CDR3 CASSVGQGGREQYF. In nucleotide form, the sequence is TGTGCCAGCAGCGTCGGACAGGGGGGTCGCGAGCAGTACTTC.